These T cell receptor beta chains were read from a single sample in a study of cytomegalovirus exposure and HLA in healthy donors. Profiled with immunoSEQ multiplex PCR; TCRdb holds only in-frame clones, not every one. The repertoire holds some 200,000 clones, with around 75% as singletons. Sequencing used PBMCs. The receptors were gathered from a male donor in good health and CMV-seropositive. CDR3s include the opening cysteine and the closing phenylalanine or tryptophan. D genes are given only for firm matches. Only part of the rows carry a size: once, few, many, or a class if the clone is expanded.

DNA,CDR3,J,size,V,D
TGTGCCAGCAGCCCAGGACAGGGTACCACCGGGGAGCTGTTTTTT,CASSPGQGTTGELFF,TRBJ2-2,.,TRBV11-3,TRBD1
TGTGCCATCAGTGAATTATCGGATACGCAGTATTTT,CAISELSDTQYF,TRBJ2-3,.,TRBV10-3,.
TGCGCCAGCAGCCTCGGAGGAGGCGGGGGGTACTACGAGCAGTACTTC,CASSLGGGGGYYEQYF,TRBJ2-7,.,TRBV5-1,TRBD2
TGTGCCAGCAGTTTATCTGGGAGTGCCCAGCATTTT,CASSLSGSAQHF,TRBJ1-5,.,TRBV27,.
TGTGCCAGTACGGCCGTACAGGGGCCCCTCACTGAAGCTTTCTTT,CASTAVQGPLTEAFF,TRBJ1-1,.,TRBV19,TRBD1
TGTGCCAGCAGTTGGAGAGGGACTAGCTCCAACAATGAGCAGTTCTTC,CASSWRGTSSNNEQFF,TRBJ2-1,few,TRBV27,TRBD2
TGTGCCAGCAGCGTAGATTTGGACATTACCTACACTAACTATGGCTACACCTTC,CASSVDLDITYTNYGYTF,TRBJ1-2,.,TRBV9,.
TGTGCCAGCAGTTCTCGGGGGACCTCTGGAAACACCATATATTTT,CASSSRGTSGNTIYF,TRBJ1-3,.,TRBV6-6,.
TGTGCCAGCAGCCACTGGGACACTGACACTGAAGCTTTCTTT,CASSHWDTDTEAFF,TRBJ1-1,.,TRBV5-5,.
TGTGCCAGCAGCGTAGGGGGCTTAACGGGAAACACCATATATTTT,CASSVGGLTGNTIYF,TRBJ1-3,.,TRBV9,.
TGTGCCAGCAGCTTAGAGATAGGGGGCAATGAGCAGTTCTTC,CASSLEIGGNEQFF,TRBJ2-1,.,TRBV11-3,.
TGTGCCAGTAGTATAGAGGCACAGTATCCTGGCTACACCTTC,CASSIEAQYPGYTF,TRBJ1-2,.,TRBV19,.
TGTGCCAGTACCCCTTACGACAGGGCTGAAACTGAAGCTTTCTTT,CASTPYDRAETEAFF,TRBJ1-1,.,TRBV19,TRBD1
TGTGCCAGCAGCATAAGAAAGGGGAGGAAGACAGATACGCAGTATTTT,CASSIRKGRKTDTQYF,TRBJ2-3,.,TRBV21-1,.
TGTGCCAGCAGCAAAGAAGTGACAGGTCGCGAGCAGTACTTC,CASSKEVTGREQYF,TRBJ2-7,once,TRBV7-2,.
TGTGCCAGTACCCATGTGGGGGCGGATCAGCCCCAGCATTTT,CASTHVGADQPQHF,TRBJ1-5,once,TRBV19,.
TGTGCCAGCAGCGAAGCTGTTGAAGCTTTCTTT,CASSEAVEAFF,TRBJ1-1,.,TRBV11-2,.
TGCGCCAGCAGTTGGCAGGGGTCCACTGAAGCTTTCTTT,CASSWQGSTEAFF,TRBJ1-1,.,TRBV5-1,.
TGTGCCAGCAGCTTGCTGTGGACAGGGGAGTATTTT,CASSLLWTGEYF,TRBJ2-3,few,TRBV5-6,TRBD1
TGTGCCAGCAGCCCCTCGGGAGGCACCTACAATGAGCAGTTCTTC,CASSPSGGTYNEQFF,TRBJ2-1,.,TRBV11-2,TRBD2
TGTGCCAGCAGTTTACGGGGACAGGGCCCAGTGTCTAATGAAAAACTGTTTTTT,CASSLRGQGPVSNEKLFF,TRBJ1-4,few,TRBV27,TRBD1
TGTGCCAGCAGTCGGACAGGTGATAACTACAATGAGCAGTTCTTC,CASSRTGDNYNEQFF,TRBJ2-1,.,TRBV6-5,TRBD1
TGCAGCGTTTATGACAGGGGTGGCTACACCTTC,CSVYDRGGYTF,TRBJ1-2,.,TRBV29-1,TRBD1
TGTGCCAGCATCCGTAGCGGGGCGTCCTACGAGCAGTACTTC,CASIRSGASYEQYF,TRBJ2-7,.,TRBV6-5,TRBD2
TGTGCCAGCAGCTTAGTAGCAGGACTAGCTGCCGGACAGCAGTACTTC,CASSLVAGLAAGQQYF,TRBJ2-7,.,TRBV7-8,TRBD2
TGTGCCAGCAGCGACGGGAGACAGGGAGCTTTCTTT,CASSDGRQGAFF,TRBJ1-1,.,TRBV7-6,TRBD1
TGTGCCAGCAGCCTAATGGGACAGGGGGCCGGGGATACGCAGTATTTT,CASSLMGQGAGDTQYF,TRBJ2-3,.,TRBV9,TRBD1
TGTGCCAGCAGCTCCGGGACTAGCAGCTCCTACGAGCAGTACTTC,CASSSGTSSSYEQYF,TRBJ2-7,.,TRBV11-3,TRBD2
TGTGCCAGCTCACCGCCGGGATCCTGGGAAGGGCAGTACTTC,CASSPPGSWEGQYF,TRBJ2-7,.,TRBV18,.
TGTGCCAGCAGCTTACGGGGGGGCGGGGTCCAAGAGACCCAGTACTTC,CASSLRGGGVQETQYF,TRBJ2-5,once,TRBV11-2,TRBD2
TGCAGCTACCTTGCGCCTGGAAACACCATATATTTT,CSYLAPGNTIYF,TRBJ1-3,.,TRBV29-1,.
TGTGCCGTAGCAAAAGACCCCCCGGGACAGGAATATGGCTACACCTTC,CAVAKDPPGQEYGYTF,TRBJ1-2,.,TRBV28,TRBD1
TGCGCCAGCAGCTTGCAGGGATCGAGCTACGAGCAGTACTTC,CASSLQGSSYEQYF,TRBJ2-7,.,TRBV5-1,.
TGTGCCAGCAGCTCACTCGGACAGGGATATGGCTACACCTTC,CASSSLGQGYGYTF,TRBJ1-2,few,TRBV6-5,TRBD1
TGTGCCAGCTCACATCTCGTCGTTTTTATGACAGGAGGCTTGAACACTGAAGCTTTCTTT,CASSHLVVFMTGGLNTEAFF,TRBJ1-1,.,TRBV18,.
TGTGCCAGCAGTTACTCTACCGGAGCAACTGAAGCTTTCTTT,CASSYSTGATEAFF,TRBJ1-1,.,TRBV6-5,.
TGTGCCAGTAGTACTGGGGCAGGGAACATTCAGTACTTC,CASSTGAGNIQYF,TRBJ2-4,.,TRBV19,.
TGTGCCAGCAGCACAGGGTTGAACACTGAAGCTTTCTTT,CASSTGLNTEAFF,TRBJ1-1,.,TRBV2,.
TGTGCCAGTAGTCCAGTTCCAGGGGGATACTACGAGCAGTACTTC,CASSPVPGGYYEQYF,TRBJ2-7,.,TRBV19,TRBD1
TGTGCCAGCAGTGGACAGGGAGTGAACACTGAAGCTTTCTTT,CASSGQGVNTEAFF,TRBJ1-1,.,TRBV6-1,TRBD1
TGTGCCATCACCGAGCGGGAAACCGACGAGCAGTACTTC,CAITERETDEQYF,TRBJ2-7,few,TRBV10-3,TRBD2
TGTGCCAGTAGTATAGGGTCTGAGTCCACTGAAGCTTTCTTT,CASSIGSESTEAFF,TRBJ1-1,once,TRBV19,.